Here is one T cell receptor (beta chain) with its context. Its antigen is unknown. The ends lost 5 bases at V and 4 bases at J; junction bases unmatched: 6. The germline gives CDR1 SGHAT, CDR2 FQNNGV. The CDR3 has 15 amino acids. This sample was included in a study of vaccination effects on CD4 cells after COVID-19. Looking at the study overall: Either the mRNA-1273 or the BNT162b2 vaccine was given to participants as two doses.

Under the ViraFEST assay, PBMC were stimulated with viral peptide pools so that antigen-specific CD4+ T cells expanded. Sequencing was performed afterwards. Having been cultured for about 10 days, the cells underwent CD4+ T cell isolation. The person had PCR-confirmed SARS-CoV-2 infection between March and December 2020. Cultures used under 2.5 million PBMC per well, 7.5 to 10 IU/ml IL-2 and around 9.8 ug/ml peptides. On both days 3 and 7, half of the culture medium was replaced with IL-2 medium. The method was immunoSEQ multiplex PCR; TCRdb's version includes in-frame clones alone and lacks a portion of them. The repertoire holds 20,000 to 25,000 clones, roughly 74% seen once, with 30% to 45% in the top ten. General study points: There was marked clonal contraction among infection- and vaccine-induced clones late after vaccination.

The rearrangement joins TRBV11-2 to TRBJ2-2; 8 bases fit TRBD2. The sample consisted of CD4+ T cells from PBMCs cultured with a peptide pool, taken before COVID-19 vaccination. The receptor's source is a human donor who had a prior SARS-CoV-2 infection. DNA of the CDR3: TGTGCCAGCAGCGTATTAGCGGGGTTCACCGGGGAGCTGTTTTTT. Translated: CASSVLAGFTGELFF.